This T cell receptor beta chain originates from a study of blood T cells in healthy people across ages (dated by TCRdb to between 2015 and 2017). The study in broad terms: In model experiments, template switching captured roughly one uniquely barcoded TCR beta cDNA molecule for every two T cells. The donors were split into four age groups: young (average 16 years), middle-aged (roughly 42), aged (around 67) and long-lived (under 85). Donors of different ages were randomly distributed across sequencing lanes to avoid experimental bias. The study analyzed two additional independent replicas of 1 million unique cDNA reads from the same blood draw for two donors, one aged 18 to 29 and one aged 80 or older. To track age-related changes in TCR beta repertoire diversity, the study relied on deep sequencing normalized with unique cDNA molecular identifiers. What the work shows at the level of the full study, not this receptor alone: The percentage of naive T cells measured by flow cytometry correlated strongly with observed TCR beta diversity. Compared with the aged group, more naive CD4+ T cells, fewer expanded clones and increased TCR diversity were shown by the long-lived group, suggesting age selection. Since profiling was done on bulk unsorted PBMCs, naive and antigen-experienced compartments could not be conclusively compared. Donor CMV infection status was unknown, potentially confounding age-related changes in expanded clonotypes. As age increased, observed TCR beta diversity per million T cells dropped in a roughly linear way, and a significant reduction was already evident by age roughly 36. Estimates of total diversity from one million sequenced T cells were regarded as lower bounds and underestimates.

Donors were 35 to 40 systemically healthy Caucasian individuals from Russia aged roughly 6 to 90 years. Each donor gave 8 to 10 milliliters of peripheral blood, drawn into EDTA-treated Vacutainer tubes. PBMCs were isolated by Ficoll-Paque density-gradient centrifugation, with at least 7 million obtained per sample. Trizol reagent was used to extract total RNA from the PBMCs, yielding at least 6 micrograms per sample. The percentages of naive CD45RAhigh/CD27high T cells were determined by flow cytometry on a PBMC aliquot from every donor. A remark on this clonotype: There is no known antigen for this receptor. No much larger clonotype is one base removed from it; base qualities were not supplied.

The library was produced with 5' RACE. The instrument was an Illumina HiSeq 2500. A second about 7 to 11 cycle PCR used a sample-barcoded 5' primer and a J-beta primer mix. Each TCR beta cDNA molecule received a unique molecular identifier from a template-switch 5' adaptor carrying 12 random nucleotides. Each sample yielded at least 3 million CDR3-containing paired-end reads. The Mint cDNA synthesis kit, primed by a TRBC-specific oligonucleotide, was used to synthesize first-strand cDNA from all RNA. After uracil-DNA glycosylase treatment, a first 18-cycle PCR used universal primers M1SS and BC2_uni_R on all cDNA. Per the original workflow: For normalization, 1 million high-quality reads, each with a distinct molecular identifier, were randomly selected from each sample. Instead of being binned into consensus sequences, reads that shared molecular identifiers were thrown out. MiTCR, set to a Q25 quality threshold and the strictest error-elimination algorithm, was used for CDR3 identification, clonotype clustering and error correction. A nonparametric unseen species model with Euler transformation was used to estimate a lower bound on total TCR beta diversity. TCRdb handled the public reads itself, with Q25 trimming in fastp and clone calling in MiXCR, and kept productive beta chains. Rows are combined by CDR3 protein, so each entry shows the most common genes and DNA. The V and J calls and clone size are TCRdb's, not the authors'. The sample table records hundreds of thousands of distinct CDR3 sequences; roughly 35% of these occur just once. The ten top clones hold over 10% of the sample.

The origin of this receptor is a man aged 18 to 29 in good health. The sequencing sample was made of blood.

The CDR3 protein: CATSRDWAGALGYTF. The DNA sequence reads TGTGCCACCAGCAGAGATTGGGCCGGGGCGCTTGGCTACACCTTC. The chain joins TRBV15 to TRBJ1-2, with TRBD1 tentatively as D gene (5 bases match). The CDR3 numbers 15 residues from cysteine through phenylalanine. The sequence is cut down to CDR3 DNA, 45 bases in frame from base 1. The germline V gene (reference sequence) supplies CDR1 LNHNV and CDR2 YYDKDF. V is reduced by 0 bases and J by 7 bases, leaving a spacing of 15 bases between them.